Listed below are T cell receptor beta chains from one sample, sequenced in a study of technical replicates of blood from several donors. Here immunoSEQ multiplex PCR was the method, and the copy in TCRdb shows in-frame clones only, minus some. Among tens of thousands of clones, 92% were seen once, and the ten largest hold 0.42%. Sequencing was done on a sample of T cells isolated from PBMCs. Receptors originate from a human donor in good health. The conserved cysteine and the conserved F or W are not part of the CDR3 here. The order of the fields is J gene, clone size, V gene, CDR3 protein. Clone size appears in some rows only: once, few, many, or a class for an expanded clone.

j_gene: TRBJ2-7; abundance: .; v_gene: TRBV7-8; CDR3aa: ASSLSSAGRLNEQY
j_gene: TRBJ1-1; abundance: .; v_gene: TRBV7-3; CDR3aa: ASSLSGNSRAF
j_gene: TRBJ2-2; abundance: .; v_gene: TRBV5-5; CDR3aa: ASSLGGRITGELF
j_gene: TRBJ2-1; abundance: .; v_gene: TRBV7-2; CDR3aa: ASSFGGSSYNEQF
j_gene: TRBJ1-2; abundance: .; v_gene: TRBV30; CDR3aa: AWEGKDNYGYT
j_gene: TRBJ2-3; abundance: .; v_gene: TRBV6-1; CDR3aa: ASSEARLVWDTQY
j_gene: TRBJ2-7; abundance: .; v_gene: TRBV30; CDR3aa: AWSLGQLLYEQY
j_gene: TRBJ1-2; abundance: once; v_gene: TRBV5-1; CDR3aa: ASSTAQEGHGYT
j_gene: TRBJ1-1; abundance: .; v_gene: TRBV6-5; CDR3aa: ASRGGVMNTEAF
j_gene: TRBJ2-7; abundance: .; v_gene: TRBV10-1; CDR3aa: ASSDRGSLYEQY
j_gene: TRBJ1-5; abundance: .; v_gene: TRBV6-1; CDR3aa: ASRLGVGSNQPQH
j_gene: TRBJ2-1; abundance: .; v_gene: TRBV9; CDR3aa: ASSVDNSEQF
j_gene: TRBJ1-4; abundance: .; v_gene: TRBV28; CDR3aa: ASSFIGEDEKLF
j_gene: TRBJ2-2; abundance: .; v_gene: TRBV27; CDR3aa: ASSLLAGSVGELF
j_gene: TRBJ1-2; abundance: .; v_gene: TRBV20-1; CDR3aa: SVRVGYGYT
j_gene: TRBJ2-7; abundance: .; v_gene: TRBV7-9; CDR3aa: ASSPRTGVSGGSPYEQY
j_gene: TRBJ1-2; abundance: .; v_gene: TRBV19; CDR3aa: ASSHPGVAGGYGYT